A single sample is the source of the 15 T cell receptor beta chains below, sequenced in a study of blood T cells in healthy people across ages. With a J-beta primer mix and a sample-barcoded 5' primer, a second PCR ran about 6 to 11 cycles. TCRdb reprocessed the 5' RACE reads with MiXCR, giving one entry per CDR3 protein. The table has hundreds of thousands of distinct CDR3 sequences, over 45% seen once; the top ten hold roughly 20%. Material: blood. These receptor sequences come from a man aged 30-40 years in good health.

This clonotype is a singleton in its sample. This sequence joins TRBV6-1 and TRBJ2-1; 8 bases map to TRBD2. This CDR3 has 16 amino acids. From germline, CDR1 is MNHNS and CDR2 SASEGT. V lost 3 bases and J lost 4; bases outside the gene matches: 8. This chain's CDR3 is CASSDIAGFGYNEQFF. The DNA of the CDR3 is TGTGCCAGCAGTGACATAGCGGGGTTCGGTTACAATGAGCAGTTCTTC.

V gene TRBV6-5 combines with J gene TRBJ2-7; 8 bases fit TRBD1. The CDR3 covers 16 residues. In germline, CDR1 is MNHEY, CDR2 SVGAGI. V lost 6 bases to trimming and J lost 7 bases; unmatched junction nucleotides: 17. The CDR3 region has the DNA TGTGCCAGCAGCTTTACGACAGGGGCGTCTTACAATGAGCAGTACTTC. It is translated as CASSFTTGASYNEQYF.

The J gene is TRBJ1-2, the V gene TRBV6-5; tentative D call: TRBD1 (6 bases). The V gene lost 0 bases and the J gene lost 2 bases, with 22 bases spanning the gap. The CDR3 loop spans 19 amino acids. Germline CDR1 reads MNHEY; CDR2 reads SVGAGI. The chain's CDR3 is CASSYSSPGASRGNYGYTF. The DNA of the CDR3 is TGTGCCAGCAGTTACTCGAGTCCAGGGGCATCCAGGGGAAACTATGGCTACACCTTC.

This clonotype was detected only a few times. This chain uses TRBV18 with TRBJ2-5, with D hard to call. The germline V gene encodes CDR1 KGHSH and CDR2 LQKENI. Deletions cut 6 bases from V and 2 bases from J, with 10 bases between. This CDR3 contains 13 residues. CDR3 DNA sequence: TGTGCCAGCTCCTGGGTCCGGCAAGAGACCCAGTACTTC. Its translation is CASSWVRQETQYF.

CDR3 protein: CSARSPGTTHNEQFF. As DNA, the CDR3 is TGCAGTGCTAGAAGTCCCGGGACTACCCACAATGAGCAGTTCTTC. This sequence joins TRBV20-1 and TRBJ2-1, with TRBD2 identical over 7 bases. The junction had 9 bases not matched to a gene; V was cut back by 2 bases and J by 5 bases. The germline V gene encodes CDR1 DFQATT and CDR2 SNEGSKA (reference sequence). This CDR3 is 15 amino acids long.

This clonotype was observed a handful of times. J is TRBJ1-2 and V is TRBV7-2; possibly TRBD1 for D (5 bases). Trimming took off 5 bases at V and 5 bases at J, with 15 bases between the two ends. The CDR3 is 14 amino acids. The germline V gene has CDR1 SGHTA and CDR2 FQGNSA. The chain's CDR3 is CASSLGGAGYGYTF. Here the CDR3 DNA reads TGTGCCAGCAGCCTTGGAGGGGCAGGATATGGCTACACCTTC.

The chain carries TRBV5-1 and TRBJ2-1; TRBD2 is a possible D gene (5 bases). This CDR3 has 17 residues. Trimming left V 6 bases short and J 3 bases short, with 22 bases between. CDR1 is SGHRS, CDR2 YFSETQ, per germline. The CDR3 reads CASTGGPQLRSYNEQFF. The CDR3 nucleotides read TGCGCCAGCACCGGAGGCCCCCAGTTAAGGAGCTACAATGAGCAGTTCTTC.

V is TRBV6-2 or TRBV6-3 and J is TRBJ1-2, with D maybe TRBD1 (5 bases). CDR1 MNHEY and CDR2 SVGEGT come from the germline V gene. With 4 bases removed from V and 6 bases from J, the gap between germline ends came to 9 bases. The CDR3 spans 12 residues. CDR3 in amino acids: CASSWGIHGYTF. CDR3 DNA: TGTGCCAGCAGTTGGGGGATCCATGGCTACACCTTC.

This chain connects TRBV4-2 to TRBJ1-2, with TRBD1 matching 9 bases. V dropped 3 bases and J dropped 8; count of bases not matched to a gene: 7. The CDR3 has 14 amino acids. CDR1 is LGHNA and CDR2 is YNFKEQ in the germline V gene. The CDR3 nucleotides read TGTGCCAGCAGCCAGGGAGACAGGGGGAAAGGCTACACCTTC. Its translation: CASSQGDRGKGYTF.

The V call is TRBV29-1, the J call TRBJ2-5, with 9 nucleotides matching TRBD1. The end of the DNA is better explained by TRBJ2-7, so the J call may be wrong. Per germline, CDR1 SQVTM and CDR2 ANQGSEA. The CDR3 has 13 amino acids. The CDR3 sequence: CSVRTGATYEQYF. For the CDR3, the DNA is TGCAGCGTTAGGACAGGGGCGACATACGAGCAGTACTTC.

This clonotype was seen only a few times. This chain uses TRBV6-1 with TRBJ2-1; the D call may be TRBD1 or TRBD2 (6 bases each). Germline values: CDR1 MNHNS, CDR2 SASEGT. The CDR3 is made up of 14 amino acids. Between the trimmed V and J ends, which lost 8 bases and 5 bases, there was a span of 16 bases. DNA of the CDR3: TGTGCCAGCCGGGGGCTCAACCAGAACAATGAGCAGTTCTTC. It specifies CASRGLNQNNEQFF.

This chain connects TRBV7-9 to TRBJ1-2; maybe TRBD1 (5 bases). V was clipped by 5 bases and J by 8 bases, with 18 bases between them. Germline CDR1 reads SEHNR; CDR2 reads FQNEAQ (reference sequence). This CDR3 region has 14 residues. The chain's CDR3 is CASSLTGSSQGYTF. CDR3 nucleotide sequence: TGTGCCAGCAGCCTAACAGGATCATCCCAGGGCTACACCTTC. Based on the CDR3 plus reference TRBV7-9 and TRBJ1-2, the full variable domain is DTGVSQNPRHKITKRGQNVTFRCDPISEHNRLYWYRQTLGQGPEFLTYFQNEAQLEKSRLLSDRFSAERPKGSFSTLEIQRTEQGDSAMYLCASSLTGSSQGYTFGSGTRLTVV.

V usage is TRBV27 and J usage is TRBJ1-2; 7 bases match TRBD1. Per the germline V gene, CDR1 is MNHEY and CDR2 is SMNVEV (reference sequence). V trimming: 5 bases; J trimming: 7 bases; junction bases outside the gene matches: 7. This CDR3 comprises 13 residues. The CDR3 protein is CASSDTTGSGYTF. DNA for the CDR3: TGTGCCAGCAGTGACACGACAGGGAGTGGCTACACCTTC.

This chain uses TRBV28 with TRBJ2-3; D remains unclear. V gave up 5 bases and J gave up 6 bases, with 12 bases separating them. The CDR3 has 13 amino acids. Germline CDR1 MDHEN, CDR2 SYDVKM. The CDR3 DNA reads TGTGCCAGCAGTATACCAAATCCGGATACGCAGTATTTT. Protein sequence: CASSIPNPDTQYF.

The chain employs TRBV6-6 and TRBJ2-1; D is possibly TRBD1 (5 bases). The V end lost 4 bases, the J end lost 4 bases, and 14 bases lay between the germline ends. The CDR3 runs 15 residues. Germline CDR1 MNHNY, CDR2 SVGAGI (reference sequence). CDR3 region: CASSFRATPYNEQFF. For the CDR3, the DNA is TGTGCCAGCAGTTTCAGGGCCACGCCTTACAATGAGCAGTTCTTC.